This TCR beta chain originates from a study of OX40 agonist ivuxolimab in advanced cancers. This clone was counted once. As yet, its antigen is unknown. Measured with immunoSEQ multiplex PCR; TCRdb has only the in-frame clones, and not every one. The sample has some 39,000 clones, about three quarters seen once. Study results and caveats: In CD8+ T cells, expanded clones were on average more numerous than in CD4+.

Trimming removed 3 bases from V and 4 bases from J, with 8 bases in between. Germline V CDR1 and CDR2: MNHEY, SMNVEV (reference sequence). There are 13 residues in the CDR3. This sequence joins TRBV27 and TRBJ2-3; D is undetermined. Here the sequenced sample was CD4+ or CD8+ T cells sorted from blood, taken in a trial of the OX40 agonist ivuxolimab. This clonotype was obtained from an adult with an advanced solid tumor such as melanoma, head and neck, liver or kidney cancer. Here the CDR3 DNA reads TGTGCCAGCAGTTTGGTGAGAGCAGATACGCAGTATTTT. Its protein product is CASSLVRADTQYF.